The clone carrying this TCR beta chain was counted many times. The data are from a study of blood T cells in healthy people across ages. The ends lost 3 bases at V and 3 bases at J; junction bases unmatched: 2. The CDR3 sequence is 13 residues long. The germline gives CDR1 SGHRS, CDR2 YFSETQ. Isolated PBMCs totaled at least 7 million in each sample. A second PCR, run for roughly 7 to 12 cycles, used a sample-barcoded 5' primer plus a J-beta primer mix. A single record per CDR3 protein comes from TCRdb applying MiXCR to the 5' RACE reads. The sample includes about 290,000 distinct CDR3 sequences, around 29% seen only once; the top ten take 25% to 35%.

The chain combines TRBV5-1 with TRBJ2-5; 7 bases are shared with TRBD1. The sequence was collected from a woman in her 70s in good health. The specimen sequenced was blood. CDR3 region: CASSSQGEETQYF. The CDR3 bases are TGCGCCAGCAGCTCCCAGGGGGAAGAGACCCAGTACTTC.